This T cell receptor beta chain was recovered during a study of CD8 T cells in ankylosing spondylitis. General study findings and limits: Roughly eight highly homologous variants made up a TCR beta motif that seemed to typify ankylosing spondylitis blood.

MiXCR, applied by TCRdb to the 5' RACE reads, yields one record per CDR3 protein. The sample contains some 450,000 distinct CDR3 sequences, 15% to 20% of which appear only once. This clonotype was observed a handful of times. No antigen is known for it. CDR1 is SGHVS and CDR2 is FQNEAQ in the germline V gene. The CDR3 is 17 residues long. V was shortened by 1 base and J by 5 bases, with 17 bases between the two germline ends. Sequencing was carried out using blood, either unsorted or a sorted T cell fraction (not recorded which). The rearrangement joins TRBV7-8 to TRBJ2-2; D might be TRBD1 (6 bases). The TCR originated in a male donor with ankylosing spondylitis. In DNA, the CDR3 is TGTGCCAGCAGCTTAGAGGGACAACCCAAAGCTACCGGGGAGCTGTTTTTT. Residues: CASSLEGQPKATGELFF.